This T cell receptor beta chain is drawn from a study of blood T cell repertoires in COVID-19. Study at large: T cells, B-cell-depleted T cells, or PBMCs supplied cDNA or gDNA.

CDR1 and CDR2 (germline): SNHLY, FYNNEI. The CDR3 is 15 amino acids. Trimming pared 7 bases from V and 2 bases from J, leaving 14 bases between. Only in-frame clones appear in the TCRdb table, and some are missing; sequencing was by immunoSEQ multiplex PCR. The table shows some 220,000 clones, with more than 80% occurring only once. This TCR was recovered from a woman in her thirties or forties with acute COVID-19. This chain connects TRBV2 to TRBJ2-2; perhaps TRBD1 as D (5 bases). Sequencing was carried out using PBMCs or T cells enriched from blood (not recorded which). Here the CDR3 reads CASMGQGINTGELFF. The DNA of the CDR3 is TGTGCCAGCATGGGGCAGGGTATAAACACCGGGGAGCTGTTTTTT.